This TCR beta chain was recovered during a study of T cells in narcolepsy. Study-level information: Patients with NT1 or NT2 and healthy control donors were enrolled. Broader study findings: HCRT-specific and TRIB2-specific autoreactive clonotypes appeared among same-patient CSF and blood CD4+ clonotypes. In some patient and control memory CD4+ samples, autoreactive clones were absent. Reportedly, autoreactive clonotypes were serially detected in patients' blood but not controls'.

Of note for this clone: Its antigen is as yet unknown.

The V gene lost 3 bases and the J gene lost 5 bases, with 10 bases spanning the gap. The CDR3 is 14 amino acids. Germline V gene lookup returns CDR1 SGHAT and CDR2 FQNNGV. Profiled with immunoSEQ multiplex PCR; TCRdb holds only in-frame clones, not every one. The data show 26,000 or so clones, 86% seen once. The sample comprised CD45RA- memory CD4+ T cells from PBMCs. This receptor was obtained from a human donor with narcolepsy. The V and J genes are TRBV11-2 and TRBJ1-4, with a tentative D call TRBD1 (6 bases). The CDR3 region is CASSFRQGNEKLFF. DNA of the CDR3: TGTGCCAGCAGCTTCAGGCAGGGGAATGAAAAACTGTTTTTT.